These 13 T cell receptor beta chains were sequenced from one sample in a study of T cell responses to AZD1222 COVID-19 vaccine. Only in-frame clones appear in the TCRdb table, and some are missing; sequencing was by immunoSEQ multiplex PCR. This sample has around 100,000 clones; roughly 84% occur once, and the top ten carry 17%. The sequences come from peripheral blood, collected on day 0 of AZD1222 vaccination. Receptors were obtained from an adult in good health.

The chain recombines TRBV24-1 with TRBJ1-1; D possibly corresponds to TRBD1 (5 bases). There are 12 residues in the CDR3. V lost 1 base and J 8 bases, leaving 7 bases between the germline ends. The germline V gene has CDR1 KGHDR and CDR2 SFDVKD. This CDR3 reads CATSDFRQEAFF. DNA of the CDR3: TGTGCCACCAGTGATTTCAGACAGGAAGCTTTCTTT.

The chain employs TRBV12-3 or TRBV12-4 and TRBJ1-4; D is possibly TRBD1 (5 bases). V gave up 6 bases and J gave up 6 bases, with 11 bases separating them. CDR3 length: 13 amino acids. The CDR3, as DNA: TGTGCCAGCAGCCACGACAGTGATGAAAAACTGTTTTTT. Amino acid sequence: CASSHDSDEKLFF.

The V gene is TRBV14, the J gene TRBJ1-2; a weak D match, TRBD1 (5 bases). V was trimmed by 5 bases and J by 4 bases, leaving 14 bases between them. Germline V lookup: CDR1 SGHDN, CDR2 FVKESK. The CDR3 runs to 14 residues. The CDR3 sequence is CASSSGTRGYGYTF. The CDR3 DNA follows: TGTGCCAGCAGCTCAGGGACGAGGGGCTATGGCTACACCTTC. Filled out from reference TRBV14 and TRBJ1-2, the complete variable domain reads EAGVTQFPSHSVIEKGQTVTLRCDPISGHDNLYWYRRVMGKEIKFLLHFVKESKQDESGMPNNRFLAERTGGTYSTLKVQPAELEDSGVYFCASSSGTRGYGYTFGSGTRLTVV.

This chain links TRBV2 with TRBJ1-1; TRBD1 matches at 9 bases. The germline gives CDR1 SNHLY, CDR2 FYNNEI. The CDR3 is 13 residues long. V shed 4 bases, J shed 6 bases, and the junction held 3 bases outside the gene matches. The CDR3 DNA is TGTGCCAGCAGTGCGGACAGGGGAGCTGAAGCTTTCTTT. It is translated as CASSADRGAEAFF.

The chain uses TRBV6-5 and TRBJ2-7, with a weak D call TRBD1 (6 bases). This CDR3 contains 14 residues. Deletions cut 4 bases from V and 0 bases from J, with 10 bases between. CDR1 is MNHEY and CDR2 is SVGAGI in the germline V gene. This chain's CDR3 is CASSSGASSYEQYF. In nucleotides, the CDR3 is TGTGCCAGCAGTTCAGGGGCAAGCTCCTACGAGCAGTACTTC.

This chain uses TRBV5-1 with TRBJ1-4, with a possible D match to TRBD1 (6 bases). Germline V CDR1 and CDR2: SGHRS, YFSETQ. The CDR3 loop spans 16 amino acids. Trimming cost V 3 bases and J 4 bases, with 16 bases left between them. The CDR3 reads CASSSPQGLSNEKLFF. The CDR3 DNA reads TGCGCCAGCAGCTCTCCCCAGGGGCTAAGTAATGAAAAACTGTTTTTT.

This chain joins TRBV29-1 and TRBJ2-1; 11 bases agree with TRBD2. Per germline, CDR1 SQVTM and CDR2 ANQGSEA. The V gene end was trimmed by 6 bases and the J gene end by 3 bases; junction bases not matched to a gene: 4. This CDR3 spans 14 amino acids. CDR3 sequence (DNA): TGCAGCGTCATGACTAGCGGGGTCTACAATGAGCAGTTCTTC. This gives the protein CSVMTSGVYNEQFF.

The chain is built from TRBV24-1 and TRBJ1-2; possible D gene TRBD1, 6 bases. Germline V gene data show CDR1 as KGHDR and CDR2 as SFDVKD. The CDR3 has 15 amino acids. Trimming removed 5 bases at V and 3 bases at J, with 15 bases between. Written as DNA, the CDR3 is TGTGCCACCAGTGGTTCATACGGACAGCACTATGGCTACACCTTC. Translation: CATSGSYGQHYGYTF.

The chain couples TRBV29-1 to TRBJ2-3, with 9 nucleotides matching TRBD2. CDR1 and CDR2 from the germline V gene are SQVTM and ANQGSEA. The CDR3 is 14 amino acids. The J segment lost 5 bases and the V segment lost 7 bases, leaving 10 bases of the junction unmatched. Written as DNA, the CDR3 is TGCAGCGCCACGAAAGCGGGGGGACGAGATACGCAGTATTTT. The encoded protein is CSATKAGGRDTQYF.

CDR3 residues: CASSLRTSGANEQYV. The CDR3 DNA reads as TGTGCCAGCAGTCTCCGGACTAGCGGGGCCAACGAGCAGTACGTC. This chain joins TRBV6-2 or TRBV6-3 and TRBJ2-7, with 12 bases identical to TRBD2. The J segment lost 5 bases and the V segment lost 5 bases, leaving 7 bases of the junction unmatched. In germline, CDR1 is MNHEY, CDR2 SVGEGT. This CDR3 region has 15 residues.

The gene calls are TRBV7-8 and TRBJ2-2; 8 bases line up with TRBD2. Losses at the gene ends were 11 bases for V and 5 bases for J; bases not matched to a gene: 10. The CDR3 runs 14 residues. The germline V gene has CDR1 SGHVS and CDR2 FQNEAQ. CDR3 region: CAAGGGSRTGELFF. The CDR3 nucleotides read TGTGCCGCGGGAGGCGGGAGCAGGACCGGGGAGCTGTTTTTT.

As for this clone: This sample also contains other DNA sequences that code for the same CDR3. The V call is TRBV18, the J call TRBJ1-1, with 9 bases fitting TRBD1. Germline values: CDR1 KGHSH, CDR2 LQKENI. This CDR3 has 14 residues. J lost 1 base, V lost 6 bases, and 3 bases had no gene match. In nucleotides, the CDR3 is TGTGCCAGCTCTCCGGGACAGGGGAACACTGAAGCTTTCTTT. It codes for CASSPGQGNTEAFF. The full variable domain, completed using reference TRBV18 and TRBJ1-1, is NAGVMQNPRHLVRRRGQEARLRCSPMKGHSHVYWYRQLPEEGLKFMVYLQKENIIDESGMPKERFSAEFPKEGPSILRIQQVVRGDSAAYFCASSPGQGNTEAFFGQGTRLTVV.

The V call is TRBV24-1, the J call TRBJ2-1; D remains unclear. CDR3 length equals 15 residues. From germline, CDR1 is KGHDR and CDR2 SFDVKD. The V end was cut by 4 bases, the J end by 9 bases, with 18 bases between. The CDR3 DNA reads TGTGCCACCAGTGACTCAATCGTCCTCGATGGTGAGCAGTTCTTC. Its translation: CATSDSIVLDGEQFF.